The next 20 T cell receptor beta chains were all read from a single sample in a study of blood T cells in healthy people across ages. Next came a second PCR, run for about 7 to 12 cycles, which used a sample-barcoded 5' primer along with a J-beta primer mix. TCRdb passed the 5' RACE reads through MiXCR, listing each CDR3 protein once. Of about 720,000 distinct CDR3 sequences listed, 25% are singletons. This sample was shared with a second study, whose subject was T cells of mothers and their children.

Sequenced input: blood. Receptor source: a boy younger than 18 in good health.

V gene TRBV14 combines with J gene TRBJ2-1, with TRBD2 identical over 14 bases. The CDR3 is 17 amino acids. With V trimmed by 4 bases and J by 3 bases, 5 bases remained unmatched. Germline CDR1 reads SGHDN; CDR2 reads FVKESK. The DNA for the CDR3 is TGTGCCAGCAGCCTGGGACTAGCGGGGGACTTCTACAATGAGCAGTTCTTC. It encodes CASSLGLAGDFYNEQFF.

This chain links TRBV4-3 with TRBJ2-1; 11 bases are shared with TRBD2. V gave up 4 bases and J gave up 8 bases; unmatched junction bases: 7. Germline V gives CDR1 LGHNA, CDR2 YSLEER. The CDR3 sequence is 15 residues long. The CDR3 loop reads CASSPTSGSYHEQFF. The CDR3 nucleotides read TGCGCCAGCAGCCCTACTAGCGGGAGTTACCATGAGCAGTTCTTC.

This clonotype turned up a few times. A junction boundary mismatches the germline segment, possibly from a read error. The chain couples TRBV6-2 or TRBV6-3 to TRBJ2-5; D may match TRBD1 or TRBD2 (5 bases each). The CDR3 runs 13 residues. Germline loops: CDR1 MNHEY, CDR2 SVGEGT. CDR3 sequence reads: CASRRGFWSGENF. The CDR3 DNA sequence: TGTGCCAGCCGTCGGGGCTTTTGGTCTGGAGAGAACTTC.

The chain employs TRBV3-1 and TRBJ2-1; no firm D call. Germline V gene sequence: CDR1 LGHDT, CDR2 YNNKEL (reference sequence). There are 11 residues in the CDR3. V was cut by 3 bases and J by 12 bases, with 9 bases left in between. CDR3 sequence reads: CASSHRSGQFF. As DNA, the CDR3 is TGTGCCAGCAGCCATCGGAGTGGGCAGTTCTTC.

The rearrangement joins TRBV11-2 to TRBJ2-7, with D perhaps TRBD1 (6 bases). Trimming cost V 11 bases and J 0 bases, with 11 bases left between them. Per the germline V gene, CDR1 is SGHAT and CDR2 is FQNNGV. The CDR3 loop spans 12 amino acids. The CDR3 protein is CASVGASYEQYF. The CDR3 nucleotides are TGTGCCTCAGTGGGGGCCTCCTACGAGCAGTACTTC.

This rearrangement joins TRBV12-3 or TRBV12-4 to TRBJ2-1; 10 bases are shared with TRBD2. The end of the DNA aligns better with TRBJ2-5, so the J call may be wrong. CDR3 length: 16 residues. The CDR3 region has the DNA TGTGCCAGCAGTTTAAGGCTAGCGGGGGCCCAAGAGACCCAGTACTTC. Protein sequence: CASSLRLAGAQETQYF.

This clonotype has more than one count but fewer than ten. The chain links TRBV29-1 to TRBJ2-1; no definite D call. The length of the CDR3 is 13 residues. V was shortened by 1 base and J by 4 bases, with 8 bases between the two germline ends. Germline assignment: CDR1 SQVTM and CDR2 ANQGSEA. The CDR3 here is CSVEVPSYNEQFF. CDR3 nucleotide sequence: TGCAGCGTTGAAGTGCCTAGTTACAATGAGCAGTTCTTC.

The genes are TRBV9 and TRBJ2-6; possible D gene TRBD1, 5 bases. The length of the CDR3 is 15 residues. CDR1 is SGDLS, CDR2 YYNGEE, per germline. The ends were cut back, 3 bases at V and 4 bases at J, with 11 bases in the middle. CDR3 sequence: CASSAQGFGANVLTF. The CDR3, as DNA: TGTGCCAGCAGCGCTCAGGGATTCGGGGCCAACGTCCTGACTTTC.

The chain links TRBV20-1 to TRBJ2-1; 9 bases map to TRBD1. Germline trimming cut 4 bases from V and 3 bases from J; bases unmatched to any gene: 4. The length of the CDR3 is 14 residues. CDR1 DFQATT and CDR2 SNEGSKA come from the germline V gene (reference sequence). The DNA of the CDR3 is TGCAGTGCTATTACGGGACAGGGCTACAATGAGCAGTTCTTC. Protein sequence: CSAITGQGYNEQFF.

V gene TRBV9 combines with J gene TRBJ2-5, with 14 bases matching TRBD2. The germline V gene encodes CDR1 SGDLS and CDR2 YYNGEE. V shed 0 bases and J 0 bases; nucleotides not matched to a gene: 1. The CDR3 is 17 amino acids. DNA of the CDR3: TGTGCCAGCAGCGTAGGACTAGCGGGAGGGGACCAAGAGACCCAGTACTTC. This translates into CASSVGLAGGDQETQYF. The complete variable domain, with remaining parts taken from reference TRBV9 and TRBJ2-5, reads DSGVTQTPKHLITATGQRVTLRCSPRSGDLSVYWYQQSLDQGLQFLIQYYNGEERAKGNILERFSAQQFPDLHSELNLSSLELGDSALYFCASSVGLAGGDQETQYFGPGTRLLVL.

Only a few counts were recorded for this clonotype. The CDR3 coding sequence is TGTGCCAGCAGTGAAGGGGGCCGGGGCGTAGACGAGCAGTACTTC. Translating it yields CASSEGGRGVDEQYF. The rearrangement uses TRBV2 and TRBJ2-7; D may correspond to TRBD1 or TRBD2 (5 bases each). This CDR3 has 15 residues. V gave up 1 base and J gave up 5 bases, with 15 bases separating them. Germline CDR1 is SNHLY and CDR2 is FYNNEI.

The chain uses TRBV6-6 and TRBJ2-7, with D perhaps TRBD2 (5 bases). V shed 6 bases and J shed 0 bases, with 15 bases lying between them. CDR1 MNHNY and CDR2 SVGAGI come from the germline V gene (reference sequence). The CDR3 loop spans 15 amino acids. CDR3 loop: CASRYGKGASYEQYF. The CDR3 coding sequence is TGTGCCAGCAGATATGGAAAGGGAGCCTCCTACGAGCAGTACTTC.

This clonotype was observed a handful of times. The chain links TRBV29-1 to TRBJ2-1, with TRBD1 as a possible D gene (6 bases). V shed 0 bases and J shed 0 bases, with 15 bases lying between them. The CDR3 contains 17 residues. Germline V gene sequence: CDR1 SQVTM, CDR2 ANQGSEA. CDR3 in DNA: TGCAGCGTTGAAGATGGGGGCGGGTTTAGCTCCTACAATGAGCAGTTCTTC. Translated, it gives CSVEDGGGFSSYNEQFF.

This chain joins TRBV12-3 or TRBV12-4 and TRBJ1-3, with TRBD1 as a possible D gene (5 bases). The germline V and J ends were trimmed by 11 bases and 0 bases, with 20 bases remaining between them. This CDR3 has 16 residues. The CDR3: CASKPLQVNSGNTIYF. The CDR3 DNA sequence: TGTGCCTCAAAACCGCTACAGGTCAACTCTGGAAACACCATATATTTT.

This clonotype occurred a few times. This chain links TRBV4-2 with TRBJ2-3; D is unclear. The CDR3 covers 15 residues. Germline V gene lookup returns CDR1 LGHNA and CDR2 YNFKEQ. Trimming shortened V by 4 bases and J by 2 bases, and 13 bases separated the two germline ends. The CDR3 spells CASSPLARNTDTQYF. The CDR3 nucleotides read TGTGCCAGCAGCCCCCTGGCTAGAAACACAGATACGCAGTATTTT.

The chain joins TRBV21-1 to TRBJ2-7; no DNA check was done on the table's D call, TRBD1. TRBV21-1 is assigned pseudogene status. The CDR3 length is 18 residues. This chain's CDR3 is CASSSQSGTEDNSYEQYF. DNA of the CDR3: TGTGCCAGCAGCAGTCAGTCGGGGACAGAAGATAATTCCTACGAGCAGTACTTC.

In this sample, this clonotype turned up a few times. The rearrangement links TRBV12-3 or TRBV12-4 to TRBJ1-2; 7 bases are a match to TRBD1. The V and J ends lost 4 bases and 7 bases, in that order; junction bases with no gene match: 3. The CDR3 runs 12 residues. CDR3 loop: CASSWTGRGYTF. Written as DNA, the CDR3 is TGTGCCAGCAGTTGGACAGGCCGTGGCTACACCTTC.

This clonotype was seen only a few times. V and J are TRBV4-1 and TRBJ1-2; D gene ambiguous. From germline, CDR1 is MGHRA and CDR2 YSYEKL. The CDR3 contains 14 residues. V lost 1 base and J lost 3, with 9 bases in between. CDR3: CASSQGIGYYGYTF. In DNA, the CDR3 is TGCGCCAGCAGCCAAGGTATCGGATACTATGGCTACACCTTC.

This clonotype appeared many times. This CDR3 is CASSPSYRGQETQYF. CDR3 sequence (DNA): TGTGCCAGCAGCCCTAGTTACAGGGGGCAAGAGACCCAGTACTTC. This chain uses TRBV28 with TRBJ2-5, with 8 bases that match TRBD1. The CDR3 totals 15 residues. After removal of 6 bases from V and 2 bases from J, the junction contained 8 bases not matched to a gene. Germline CDR1 MDHEN, CDR2 SYDVKM. Variable domain in full (rest from reference TRBV28 and TRBJ2-5): DVKVTQSSRYLVKRTGEKVFLECVQDMDHENMFWYRQDPGLGLRLIYFSYDVKMKEKGDIPEGYSVSREKKERFSLILESASTNQTSMYLCASSPSYRGQETQYFGPGTRLLVL.

The chain is built from TRBV20-1 and TRBJ2-7; no reliable D call. Trimming stripped 3 bases from V and 0 bases from J, with 12 bases between. The CDR3 totals 14 residues. CDR1 is DFQATT, CDR2 SNEGSKA, per germline (reference sequence). CDR3 sequence reads: CSASRGESSYEQYF. CDR3 sequence (DNA): TGCAGTGCTAGTCGCGGCGAAAGCTCCTACGAGCAGTACTTC.